This is a list of T cell receptor beta chains from one sample in a study of T-cell reconstitution after alpha-beta-depleted transplantation in children. Each CDR3 protein gets one entry after TCRdb re-called the PCR reads with MiXCR. The sample has approximately 400,000 distinct CDR3 sequences; around 16% are singletons. Specimen: PBMCs, mostly from graft donor cells, collected 360 days after TCRalphabeta/CD19-depleted stem cell transplant. The receptor set was obtained from a boy less than two years old who had a stem cell transplant for Wiskott-Aldrich syndrome, so the T cells may come from the graft donor. The conserved cysteine and the conserved F or W are not part of the CDR3 here. Clone size is stated in some rows and not others, as once, few, many or a class when expanded.

size: -
V: TRBV5-6
J: TRBJ2-3
CDR3: ASSRSEVTDTQY

size: -
V: TRBV7-9
J: TRBJ2-7
CDR3: ASSFIYYEQY

size: -
V: TRBV5-1
J: TRBJ2-7
CDR3: ASSLRQGYFEQY

size: few
V: TRBV15
J: TRBJ2-7
CDR3: ATSRDLHPINEQY

size: many
V: TRBV6-1
J: TRBJ2-2
CDR3: ASMNGNTGELF

size: -
V: TRBV5-6
J: TRBJ2-7
CDR3: ASSPTRSSGSYEQY

size: -
V: TRBV6-5
J: TRBJ2-2
CDR3: ASSYGTGWTGELF

size: -
V: TRBV29-1
J: TRBJ2-1
CDR3: SAGLDLYNEQF

size: few
V: TRBV10-3
J: TRBJ2-3
CDR3: AISDRGLSTDTQY

size: -
V: TRBV6-5
J: TRBJ1-2
CDR3: ASSYLRDRASGYT

size: -
V: TRBV12-3/TRBV12-4
J: TRBJ2-5
CDR3: ASSFSQGGYQETQY

size: many
V: TRBV9
J: TRBJ2-7
CDR3: ASSVAHSRGKY

size: few
V: TRBV6-2/TRBV6-3
J: TRBJ2-7
CDR3: ASVPMTGREQY

size: -
V: TRBV7-2
J: TRBJ2-5
CDR3: ASSPSAGSSETQY

size: few
V: TRBV12-3/TRBV12-4
J: TRBJ2-4
CDR3: ASSFRATVGKNIQY

size: few
V: TRBV19
J: TRBJ2-2
CDR3: ASRTVLRGRGETGELF

size: -
V: TRBV6-1
J: TRBJ2-1
CDR3: ASGKQGAPYNEQF